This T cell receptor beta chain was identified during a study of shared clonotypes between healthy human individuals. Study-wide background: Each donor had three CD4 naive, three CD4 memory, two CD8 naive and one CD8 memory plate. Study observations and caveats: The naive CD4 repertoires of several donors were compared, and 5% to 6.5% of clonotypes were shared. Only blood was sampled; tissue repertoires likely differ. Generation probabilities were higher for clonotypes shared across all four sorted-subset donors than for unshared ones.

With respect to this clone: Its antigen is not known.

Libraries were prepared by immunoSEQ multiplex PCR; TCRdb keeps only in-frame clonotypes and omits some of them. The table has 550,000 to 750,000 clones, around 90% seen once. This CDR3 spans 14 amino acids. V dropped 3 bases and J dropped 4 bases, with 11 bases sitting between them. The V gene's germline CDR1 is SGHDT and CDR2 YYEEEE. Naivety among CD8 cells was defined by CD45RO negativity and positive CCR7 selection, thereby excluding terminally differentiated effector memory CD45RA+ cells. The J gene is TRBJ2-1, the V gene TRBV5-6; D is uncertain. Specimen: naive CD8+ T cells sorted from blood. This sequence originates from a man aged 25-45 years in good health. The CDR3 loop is CASSSPLSYNEQFF. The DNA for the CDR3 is TGTGCCAGCAGCTCCCCGCTATCGTACAATGAGCAGTTCTTC.